This TCR beta chain was documented in a study of prognosis after radiotherapy for stage I lung cancer. Study details: There were approximately 15 patients with newly diagnosed primary stage I lung tumors and a handful of patients with oligometastatic NSCLC after surgical resection of the primary tumor.

The table lists this clonotype with many counts. Its cognate antigen is unknown. This may stem from a read error, because a much larger clone lies one nucleotide away. Peripheral blood samples of roughly 5.9 milliliters were drawn at each of two time points. Researchers used two-round multiplex PCR to amplify TCR beta CDR3 starting from genomic DNA. The first round of PCR was done with primers that matched each TRBV and TRBJ gene. MiXCR was run by TCRdb on the multiplex PCR reads, yielding one entry per CDR3 protein. The data hold 14,000 or so distinct CDR3 sequences, with roughly 31% observed a single time. Study-level results: Stereotactic body radiation therapy was followed by fewer unique TCR clones, median roughly 10,000 versus 7,000.

The germline CDR1 and CDR2 sequences are MDHEN and SYDVKM. This CDR3 has 14 amino acids. Trimming cost V 5 bases and J 2 bases; bases outside gene matches: 3. The rearrangement uses TRBV28 and TRBJ2-7; 10 bases agree with TRBD2. The clonotype comes from a donor at least 50 years old with non-small cell lung cancer. Specimen: PBMCs, collected before or after stereotactic body radiation therapy (not recorded which). The CDR3 nucleotides are TGTGCCAGCAGTCCCGGACTAGCGGCCTACGAGCAGTACTTC. Translating it yields CASSPGLAAYEQYF. The whole variable domain, filled in from reference TRBV28 and TRBJ2-7, reads DVKVTQSSRYLVKRTGEKVFLECVQDMDHENMFWYRQDPGLGLRLIYFSYDVKMKEKGDIPEGYSVSREKKERFSLILESASTNQTSMYLCASSPGLAAYEQYFGPGTRLTVT.